Listed below are T cell receptor beta chains from one sample, sequenced in a study of blood T cell repertoires in COVID-19. Assay: immunoSEQ multiplex PCR; the TCRdb copy retains only in-frame clones and omits some. The sample includes approximately 93,000 clones, roughly 70% of them seen just once. Sequencing was performed on peripheral blood. These TCRs come from a man in his 70s with COVID-19, enrolled during active disease. The CDR3 runs from the conserved cysteine through the conserved F or W. The D gene is left open where the match is weak. The listing skips clone size in some rows; elsewhere it reads once, few, many or a size class.

>TRBJ1-3|NA|TRBV18|NA
CASSPPNQALQSGNTIYF
TGTGCCAGCTCACCACCGAATCAGGCCCTACAATCTGGAAACACCATATATTTT
>TRBJ1-3|NA|TRBV18|NA
CASVTGRSGNTIYF
TGTGCCAGTGTCACGGGTCGCTCTGGAAACACCATATATTTT
>TRBJ2-5|NA|TRBV4-3|NA
CASSPGFWGETQYF
TGCGCCAGCAGCCCAGGGTTTTGGGGAGAGACCCAGTACTTC
>TRBJ2-1|NA|TRBV5-1|NA
CASSLAQGGNGEQFF
TGCGCCAGCAGCTTGGCACAGGGTGGTAATGGTGAGCAGTTCTTC
>TRBJ2-7|NA|TRBV12-3/TRBV12-4|NA
CASTLGNSYEQYF
TGTGCCAGCACCTTGGGCAACAGCTACGAGCAGTACTTC
>TRBJ1-2|NA|TRBV18|NA
CASSPRFTGDYGYTF
TGTGCCAGCTCACCACGTTTCACAGGAGACTATGGCTACACCTTC
>TRBJ1-3|NA|TRBV19|NA
CASSILRGNSGNTIYF
TGTGCCAGTAGTATACTCAGGGGCAACTCTGGAAACACCATATATTTT
>TRBJ1-5|NA|TRBV2|TRBD1
CASTRDRSSNQPQHF
TGTGCCAGCACCCGGGACAGAAGTAGCAATCAGCCCCAGCATTTT
>TRBJ2-7|NA|TRBV10-3|TRBD2
CAISGGTSGLSYEQYF
TGTGCCATCAGTGGGGGGACTAGCGGGCTCTCCTACGAGCAGTACTTC
>TRBJ2-1|few|TRBV5-1|TRBD2
CASSWGTSGRVREQFF
TGCGCCAGCAGCTGGGGGACTAGCGGGAGAGTTCGTGAGCAGTTCTTC
>TRBJ2-7|NA|TRBV4-3|NA
CASSPLEGAHEQYF
TGCGCCAGCAGCCCATTGGAGGGGGCCCACGAGCAGTACTTC
>TRBJ1-5|once|TRBV4-3|NA
CASSQDQGSQPQHF
TGCGCCAGCAGCCAAGATCAGGGCAGTCAGCCCCAGCATTTT
>TRBJ2-7|NA|TRBV18|TRBD2
CASSPPSLAGSPADF
TGTGCCAGCTCACCACCGTCGCTAGCGGGGTCCCCCGCCGACTTC
>TRBJ2-7|NA|TRBV19|TRBD1
CASSRDRVSHEQYF
TGTGCCAGTAGCCGGGACAGGGTGTCCCACGAGCAGTACTTC
>TRBJ2-2|few|TRBV27|NA
CASSFSRSLPTGELFF
TGTGCCAGCAGTTTTTCCCGGTCACTCCCAACCGGGGAGCTGTTTTTT